A selection of T cell receptor beta chains follows, all from one sample in a study of CD8 T cells in Susac syndrome. Via MiXCR, TCRdb re-called the immunoSEQ multiplex PCR reads, giving one row per CDR3 protein. Of approximately 300,000 distinct CDR3 sequences detected, 70% to 90% appear once; the ten largest clones hold about 0.22%. Sequencing was done on a sample of CD8+ T cells from PBMCs. The receptor source for this set is a human donor with multiple sclerosis. The CDR3 runs from the conserved cysteine through the conserved F or W. D genes are given only for firm matches. Expanded clones get a size class; other rows say once, few or many, or leave the size out.

v_call	clone_size	j_call	d_call	cdr3_nt	cdr3_aa
TRBV28	-	TRBJ1-1	-	TGTGCAGTGACAGGGAACACTGAAGCTTTCTTT	CAVTGNTEAFF
TRBV4-1	-	TRBJ2-1	-	TGCGCCAGCAGCCAAGGAGCCCAAAGCGAGAGAGGGGGAAATGAGCAGTTCTTC	CASSQGAQSERGGNEQFF
TRBV7-6	-	TRBJ2-3	TRBD2	TGTGCCAGCAGCTTAGATTATAGCGGGAGGGAGACAGATACGCAGTATTTT	CASSLDYSGRETDTQYF
TRBV7-6	-	TRBJ2-7	TRBD2	TGTGCCAGCAGCATGGAAAGGGAGGGCGAGGGCGAGCAGTACTTC	CASSMEREGEGEQYF
TRBV29-1	once	TRBJ2-1	TRBD2	TGCAGCGCCGGAGGGACTAGCGGCTTCTACAATGAGCAGTTCTTC	CSAGGTSGFYNEQFF
TRBV11-2	once	TRBJ2-7	TRBD1	TGTGCCAGCAGCGGGGGAACAGGGGGCTGGTCCTCCTACGAGCAGTACTTC	CASSGGTGGWSSYEQYF
TRBV20-1	-	TRBJ2-3	-	TGCAGTGCTAGAGGCGGAACTAGCACAGATACGCAGTATTTT	CSARGGTSTDTQYF
TRBV27	-	TRBJ2-3	-	TGTGCCAGCAGTTTCTCAATTCGGGCAGATACGCAGTATTTT	CASSFSIRADTQYF
TRBV7-3	-	TRBJ2-5	-	TGTGCCAGCAGCTTGGGGGTTAGCGCCGGAGAGACCCAGTACTTC	CASSLGVSAGETQYF
TRBV9	once	TRBJ2-7	TRBD2	TGTGCCAGCAGCGTAGGCTCCCTAGCGGGAGGGTCCTACGAGCAGTACTTC	CASSVGSLAGGSYEQYF